A single sample is the source of the 2 T cell receptor beta chains below, sequenced in a study of shared clonotypes between healthy human individuals. The table came from immunoSEQ multiplex PCR; TCRdb's copy has only in-frame clones and leaves some out. The profile shows about 490,000 clones, 79% of them singletons. Sequenced sample: PBMCs. Receptor source: a woman aged 40 to 50 in good health. Some clones in this sample may be carry-over from other donors' samples.

Points on this clone: The sample carries other DNA sequences with the same CDR3. This chain links TRBV7-2 with TRBJ1-1; D is uncertain. V was pared by 2 bases and J by 2 bases, with 9 bases between. CDR1 and CDR2 (germline): SGHTA, FQGNSA. This CDR3 region has 14 residues. The CDR3 nucleotides read TGTGCCAGCAGCTTATCGGACCGAAACACTGAAGCTTTCTTT. This codes for CASSLSDRNTEAFF.

This clone was seen only a few times. The J gene is TRBJ2-1, the V gene TRBV7-2; D is ambiguous. This CDR3 region has 12 residues. Germline values: CDR1 SGHTA, CDR2 FQGNSA. The germline V and J ends were trimmed by 2 bases and 7 bases, with 6 bases remaining between them. CDR3 amino acids: CASSLQRNEQFF. CDR3 nucleotide sequence: TGTGCCAGCAGCTTACAACGGAATGAGCAGTTCTTC.